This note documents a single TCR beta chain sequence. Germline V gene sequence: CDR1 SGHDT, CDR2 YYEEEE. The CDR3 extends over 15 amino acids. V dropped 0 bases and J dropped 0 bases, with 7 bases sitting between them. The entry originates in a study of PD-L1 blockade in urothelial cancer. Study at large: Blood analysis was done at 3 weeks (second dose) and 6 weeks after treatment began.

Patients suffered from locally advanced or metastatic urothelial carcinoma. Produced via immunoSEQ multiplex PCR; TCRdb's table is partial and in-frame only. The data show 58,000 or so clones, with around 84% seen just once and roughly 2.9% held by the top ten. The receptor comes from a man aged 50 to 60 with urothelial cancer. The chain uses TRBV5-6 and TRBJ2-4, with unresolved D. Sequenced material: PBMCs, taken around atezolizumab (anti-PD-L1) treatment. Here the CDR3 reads CASSLGPIAKNIQYF. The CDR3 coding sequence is TGTGCCAGCAGCTTGGGCCCTATAGCCAAAAACATTCAGTACTTC.